These 15 T cell receptor beta chains share one sample of origin, sequenced in a study of human T cells and chemical hapten exposure. Time point: patch test 1, 2 weeks after DPC sensitization. This sample's treatment: therapeutic diphenylcyclopropenone sensitization with weekly scalp DPC. Each CDR3 protein gets one entry after TCRdb re-called the RACE reads with MiXCR. Found here are tens of thousands of distinct CDR3 sequences, roughly 9.8% of them singletons; the top ten hold roughly 3.3%. This specimen was whole blood, taken in connection with sensitization to the hapten diphenylcyclopropenone (DPC). The receptors here all came from a woman in her 40s with alopecia areata. Some clones in this sample may be carry-over from other donors' samples.

CDR3 region: CASSLMTSGPYEQYF. CDR3 in DNA: TGCGCCAGCAGCTTGATGACTAGCGGACCCTACGAGCAGTACTTC. The rearrangement uses TRBV5-1 and TRBJ2-7; TRBD2 agrees at 9 bases. The V gene end was trimmed by 1 base and the J gene end by 2 bases; junction bases not matched to a gene: 4. Germline V lookup: CDR1 SGHRS, CDR2 YFSETQ. CDR3 size: 15 residues.

The table lists this clonotype with a few counts. The chain joins TRBV27 to TRBJ2-7; D is uncertain. Germline CDR1 and CDR2: MNHEY and SMNVEV (reference sequence). The V and J ends lost 6 bases and 1 base respectively, with 13 bases between them. The CDR3 has 14 residues. In DNA, the CDR3 is TGTGCCAGCAGATACGAGTTGAAGTCCTACGAGCAGTACTTC. It is translated as CASRYELKSYEQYF.

This clonotype was seen only a few times. The chain recombines TRBV7-9 with TRBJ2-1, with TRBD2 matching 11 bases. This CDR3 contains 16 residues. With V trimmed by 7 bases and J by 1 base, 6 bases remained unmatched. CDR1 and CDR2 (germline): SEHNR, FQNEAQ (reference sequence). The CDR3: CASNKLAGDSYNEQFF. The CDR3 coding sequence is TGTGCCAGCAACAAACTAGCGGGGGATTCCTACAATGAGCAGTTCTTC.

Many counts were recorded for this clonotype. Here the CDR3 DNA reads TGTGCCAGCAGCAGTAGCTCTGGGGCCAACGTCCTGACTTTC. Amino acids: CASSSSSGANVLTF. This rearrangement joins TRBV21-1 to TRBJ2-6. TRBV21-1 counts as a pseudogene. There are 14 residues in the CDR3.

This clonotype has a handful of counts. The V and J genes are TRBV6-6 and TRBJ1-2; D is uncertain. CDR1 is MNHNY and CDR2 is SVGAGI in the germline V gene (reference sequence). The CDR3 has 11 amino acids. Trimming removed 6 bases from V and 8 bases from J, with 10 bases in between. CDR3 protein: CASSPVGGYTF. The CDR3 coding sequence is TGTGCCAGCAGCCCCGTCGGAGGCTACACCTTC.

Ten or more counts support this clonotype. The chain is built from TRBV29-1 and TRBJ2-7; TRBD2 matches at 15 bases. The CDR3 sequence is 15 residues long. The germline CDR1 and CDR2 sequences are SQVTM and ANQGSEA. V lost 8 bases, J lost 0 bases, and 5 bases stayed unmatched. In DNA, the CDR3 is TGCAGCACGGGACTAGCGGGGGGAAGCTCCTACGAGCAGTACTTC. Encoded protein: CSTGLAGGSSYEQYF.

This clonotype came up many times. The chain uses TRBV11-3 and TRBJ2-3; possibly TRBD1 for D (6 bases). Trimming took off 6 bases at V and 4 bases at J, with 8 bases between the two ends. This CDR3 is 12 amino acids long. Germline CDR1 SGHNT, CDR2 YENEEA. The CDR3 is CASSSGADTQYF. The CDR3 DNA is TGTGCCAGCAGTTCAGGGGCAGATACGCAGTATTTT.

This clonotype was found many times. The chain employs TRBV29-1 and TRBJ2-3; 8 positions agree with TRBD2. This CDR3 spans 13 amino acids. V lost 3 bases, J lost 3 bases, and 2 bases stayed unmatched. Germline V lookup: CDR1 SQVTM, CDR2 ANQGSEA. The CDR3 DNA reads TGCAGCGTTGACGGGGGGGGGACAGATACGCAGTATTTT. Its translation: CSVDGGGTDTQYF.

This clonotype was found many times. This chain uses TRBV7-2 with TRBJ2-7; tentatively, D is TRBD1 (5 bases). The V end lost 2 bases, the J end lost 5 bases, and 22 bases lay between the germline ends. The germline V gene encodes CDR1 SGHTA and CDR2 FQGNSA. This CDR3 is built from 17 residues. The chain's CDR3 is CASSLKFGAGEPHEQYF. CDR3 sequence (DNA): TGTGCCAGCAGCTTAAAGTTTGGGGCAGGTGAGCCCCACGAGCAGTACTTC.

The sample holds many counts of this clonotype. The V and J genes are TRBV6-2 or TRBV6-3 and TRBJ2-6, with D maybe TRBD1 (6 bases). The CDR3 is 15 residues long. The germline gives CDR1 MNHEY, CDR2 SVGEGT. Trimming removed 5 bases at V and 2 bases at J, with 10 bases between. The CDR3 DNA follows: TGTGCCAGCAGTCCAGGGGAAGCTGGGGCCAACGTCCTGACTTTC. It is translated as CASSPGEAGANVLTF.

This clonotype has a handful of counts. J is TRBJ1-6 and V is TRBV2, with a tentative D call TRBD1 (5 bases). With 4 bases removed from V and 6 bases from J, the gap between germline ends came to 13 bases. CDR3 size: 15 residues. Germline V lookup: CDR1 SNHLY, CDR2 FYNNEI. DNA for the CDR3: TGTGCCAGCAGTGGGAGGGGTACTGTTAATTCACCCCTCCACTTT. It translates to CASSGRGTVNSPLHF.

This chain joins TRBV7-6 and TRBJ1-4; 7 bases agree with TRBD1. The J segment lost 3 bases and the V segment lost 5 bases, leaving 9 bases of the junction unmatched. Looked up from germline, CDR1 is SGHVS and CDR2 is FNYEAQ. The CDR3 totals 16 residues. CDR3 DNA sequence: TGTGCCAGCAGCCGGGGACAGCCGATGGCTAATGAAAAACTGTTTTTT. This sequence encodes CASSRGQPMANEKLFF. Using reference TRBV7-6 and TRBJ1-4 for the parts outside the CDR3, the full variable domain is GAGVSQSPRYKVTKRGQDVALRCDPISGHVSLYWYRQALGQGPEFLTYFNYEAQQDKSGLPNDRFSAERPEGSISTLTIQRTEQRDSAMYRCASSRGQPMANEKLFFGSGTQLSVL.

This clonotype was picked up many times. J is TRBJ2-7 and V is TRBV29-1, with 7 nucleotides matching TRBD1. J gave up 4 bases and V 6 bases, and 6 bases lay outside the gene matches. Per the germline V gene, CDR1 is SQVTM and CDR2 is ANQGSEA. The CDR3 has 12 residues. This chain's CDR3 is CSVLKTGYEQYF. DNA for the CDR3: TGCAGCGTCTTAAAGACAGGGTACGAGCAGTACTTC.

This clonotype was seen a handful of times. The chain links TRBV5-1 to TRBJ2-7; tentative D call: TRBD2 (6 bases). Germline values: CDR1 SGHRS, CDR2 YFSETQ. The CDR3 has 18 amino acids. With 0 bases removed from V and 5 bases from J, the gap between germline ends came to 24 bases. The CDR3 here is CASSLGTGTGTLTHEQYF. The CDR3 coding sequence is TGCGCCAGCAGCTTGGGCACCGGAACCGGGACTTTGACCCACGAGCAGTACTTC. Combining the CDR3 with reference TRBV5-1 and TRBJ2-7 gives the whole variable domain KAGVTQTPRYLIKTRGQQVTLSCSPISGHRSVSWYQQTPGQGLQFLFEYFSETQRNKGNFPGRFSGRQFSNSRSEMNVSTLELGDSALYLCASSLGTGTGTLTHEQYFGPGTRLTVT.

This clonotype was observed at least ten times. CDR3 coding DNA: TGTGCCAGCAGTGGTGCTAGCGGGGGGGCAAATGAGCAGTTCTTC. Amino acid sequence: CASSGASGGANEQFF. The rearrangement uses TRBV2 and TRBJ2-1; TRBD2 matches 12 bases. Germline V gene lookup returns CDR1 SNHLY and CDR2 FYNNEI. The CDR3 totals 15 residues. The V gene end was trimmed by 4 bases and the J gene end by 7 bases; junction bases not matched to a gene: 5.